The following is a T cell receptor beta chain sequence with its context. Its antigen is still unknown. The sample belongs to a study of T cell repertoires in cytomegalovirus infection. Study context: The public TCR beta signatures pointed to both CMV infection and matching HLA type. Overall study results and limits: In two of eight donors, the top clonotype was HLA-C-restricted CMV-specific. Identification of carriers of CMV plus the relevant HLA was performed using cumulative public TCR beta family frequency.

TCRdb processed the reads anew with MiXCR; each CDR3 protein has one entry. Of 200,000 to 300,000 distinct CDR3 sequences listed, about an eighth are singletons. This clonotype was obtained from a human donor in good health (CMV status not recorded). Some clones in this sample may be carry-over from other donors' samples. The material sequenced was PBMCs.

In DNA, the CDR3 is TGTGCCAGCGCAGGGGCAGGGGGGTACAATGAGCAGTTCTTC. This codes for CASAGAGGYNEQFF. J is TRBJ2-1 and V is TRBV7-3; perhaps TRBD1 as D (7 bases). The CDR3 is made up of 14 amino acids. Trimming took off 8 bases at V and 4 bases at J, with 15 bases between the two ends. The germline V gene encodes CDR1 SGHTA and CDR2 FQGTGA.